This entry concerns a single T cell receptor (beta chain). Its specific antigen is unknown. The input lacks base qualities; no much larger clone sits a single base away. The source of the sample is a study of CD8 T cells in ankylosing spondylitis (TCRdb year 2017). Regarding the study in general: To find TCR variants linked to disease, the study profiled T cell receptor beta repertoires in ankylosing spondylitis patients and healthy donors. Samples of peripheral blood were taken, and for ankylosing spondylitis patients, synovial fluid was collected as well. In total, the full study cohort was made up of over a hundred healthy donors and 25 ankylosing spondylitis patients. Results and caveats for the whole study, not just this receptor: The disease-linked clones had a CD8+ phenotype and were found at relatively low frequencies in peripheral blood. Some motif variants had previously been reported in the synovial fluid and blood of reactive arthritis patients, which suggests shared mechanisms of disease initiation. According to the report, matched synovial fluid samples from ankylosing spondylitis patients were significantly enriched for the disease-linked clones. Blood from ankylosing spondylitis patients appeared to be characterized by a TCR beta motif composed of about 8 highly homologous amino acid variants.

The run used an Illumina HiSeq 2500. Quantitative 5'-RACE with molecular barcodes was used to prepare TCR beta libraries. Per the authors' processing: Disease-linked TCR variants were identified with a new computational method built on a probabilistic model of VDJ rearrangement. TCRdb trimmed public reads at Q25 via fastp, called clones via MiXCR and kept in-frame beta chains. Every CDR3 protein is listed once, alongside the most common genes and DNA of its rows. The V and J calls were determined by TCRdb, not by the authors. For this sample the table gives 200,000 to 250,000 distinct CDR3 sequences, of which 10% were detected only once. Together, the top ten hold about a fifth of the sample. For this chain, trimming is 7 bases at the V end and 7 bases at the J end, and the number of junction bases without a gene match is 7. Taken from cysteine to phenylalanine, the CDR3 has 14 residues. The only DNA kept is the CDR3, 42 bases in frame from the first base. The germline V gene sets CDR1 to SQVTM and CDR2 to ANQGSEA.

Recombination joined TRBV29-1 with TRBJ2-1; 13 bases in the junction line up with TRBD2. This sequence originates from a male donor with ankylosing spondylitis or in good health (not recorded which). Sequencing was done on a sample of blood, either unsorted or a sorted T cell fraction (not recorded which). The CDR3 region reads CSASAGLAGNEQFF. The sequenced DNA: TGCAGCGCTTCAGCGGGACTAGCGGGAAATGAGCAGTTCTTC.